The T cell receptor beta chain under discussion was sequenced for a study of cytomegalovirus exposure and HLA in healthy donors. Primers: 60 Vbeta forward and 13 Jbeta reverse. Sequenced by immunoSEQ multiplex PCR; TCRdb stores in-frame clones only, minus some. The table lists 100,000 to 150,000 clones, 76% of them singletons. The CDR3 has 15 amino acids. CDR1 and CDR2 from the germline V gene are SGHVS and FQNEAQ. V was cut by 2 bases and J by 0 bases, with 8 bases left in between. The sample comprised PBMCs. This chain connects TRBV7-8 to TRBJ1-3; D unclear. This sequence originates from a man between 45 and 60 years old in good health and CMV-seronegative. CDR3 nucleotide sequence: TGTGCCAGCAGCTTACAGGTCGCCTCTGGAAACACCATATATTTT. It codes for CASSLQVASGNTIYF.